Below are 17 T cell receptor beta chains sequenced from a single sample in a study of T-cell reconstitution after alpha-beta-depleted transplantation in children. Whole-study findings and limits: The authors attributed T-cell counts and diversity one year after transplant mostly to newly produced T cells.

No cognate antigen is known for these TCRs. Preparing the TCRbeta library involved the use of unique molecular identifiers. One entry per CDR3 protein results from TCRdb running MiXCR on the PCR reads. Of about 300,000 distinct CDR3 sequences detected, roughly 7.8% appear once; the ten largest clones hold about 9.1%. Sequences were derived from peripheral blood, sampled 360 days after TCRalphabeta/CD19-depleted stem cell transplant. The receptors here all came from a female patient aged 2 to 10 who had a stem cell transplant for Fanconi anemia, so the T cells may come from the graft donor.

This clonotype appeared many times. The rearrangement links TRBV7-2 to TRBJ1-4; no firm D call. CDR1 SGHTA and CDR2 FQGNSA come from the germline V gene. V was pared by 3 bases and J by 1 base, with 6 bases between. The length of the CDR3 is 14 residues. The CDR3 region is CASSFVLTNEKLFF. CDR3 DNA sequence: TGTGCCAGCAGCTTTGTTTTAACTAATGAAAAACTGTTTTTT.

This clonotype has a count of ten or more. This rearrangement joins TRBV20-1 to TRBJ2-1; perhaps TRBD2 as D (6 bases). The CDR3 has 12 residues. Germline CDR1 is DFQATT and CDR2 is SNEGSKA (reference sequence). The CDR3 DNA follows: TGCAAGCCGGGAGACTCCTACAATGAGCAGTTCTTC. It codes for CKPGDSYNEQFF.

V gene TRBV12-3 or TRBV12-4 combines with J gene TRBJ1-1, with a tentative D call TRBD1 (5 bases). There are 14 residues in the CDR3. V lost 2 bases and J lost 10, with 17 bases in between. CDR3 sequence (DNA): TGTGCCAGCAGTTTACCCCGACAGACCGGGGGAGCTTTCTTT. It translates to CASSLPRQTGGAFF.

This clonotype came up many times. The chain is built from TRBV12-3 or TRBV12-4 and TRBJ1-3; D possibly corresponds to TRBD1 (6 bases). V was clipped by 6 bases and J by 2 bases, with 17 bases between them. This CDR3 region has 16 residues. DNA for the CDR3: TGTGCCAGCAGACAGACGGTCGGGGGGCCTGGAAACACCATATATTTT. It codes for CASRQTVGGPGNTIYF.

This clonotype was detected ten times or more. The chain employs TRBV20-1 and TRBJ2-5; D ambiguous. V was cut by 0 bases and J by 4 bases, with 12 bases left in between. CDR3 length: 14 residues. Germline V lookup: CDR1 DFQATT, CDR2 SNEGSKA (reference sequence). The chain's CDR3 is CSARDTLTGETQYF. The CDR3 bases are TGCAGTGCTAGAGACACTCTGACGGGAGAGACCCAGTACTTC.

This clonotype was observed at least ten times. The chain uses TRBV5-6 and TRBJ2-1; TRBD2 might be the D (7 bases). The CDR3 contains 12 residues. Trimming left V 4 bases short and J 7 bases short, with 9 bases between. The germline V gene encodes CDR1 SGHDT and CDR2 YYEEEE. CDR3 sequence: CASSRGANEQFF. The CDR3 DNA reads TGTGCCAGCAGCCGGGGGGCTAATGAGCAGTTCTTC.

There are a few counts of this clonotype. V usage is TRBV19 and J usage is TRBJ1-5; 7 bases map to TRBD1. The CDR3 spans 16 residues. Germline lookup yields CDR1 LNHDA and CDR2 SQIVND (reference sequence). V was clipped by 3 bases and J by 4 bases; unmatched bases: 9. CDR3 protein: CASSILQGRGNQPQHF. In DNA, the CDR3 is TGTGCCAGTAGTATCCTACAGGGGCGGGGTAATCAGCCCCAGCATTTT.

This clonotype was detected many times. This rearrangement joins TRBV7-8 to TRBJ1-1; D perhaps matches TRBD1 (5 bases). The CDR3 has 13 residues. Germline loops: CDR1 SGHVS, CDR2 FQNEAQ. The V end was cut by 5 bases, the J end by 7 bases, with 14 bases between. CDR3 DNA: TGTGCCAGCAGCGAAGGAGGGGAGCTTGAAGCTTTCTTT. Translation: CASSEGGELEAFF. The complete variable domain, with remaining parts taken from reference TRBV7-8 and TRBJ1-1, reads GAGVSQSPRYKVAKRGQDVALRCDPISGHVSLFWYQQALGQGPEFLTYFQNEAQLDKSGLPSDRFFAERPEGSVSTLKIQRTQQEDSAVYLCASSEGGELEAFFGQGTRLTVV.

At least ten counts were recorded for this clonotype. The genes are TRBV7-2 and TRBJ2-5, with 7 bases fitting TRBD2. The CDR3 covers 14 residues. Germline V gene sequence: CDR1 SGHTA, CDR2 FQGNSA. The V gene end was trimmed by 5 bases and the J gene end by 5 bases; junction bases not matched to a gene: 8. Here the CDR3 reads CASSLRLASETQYF. In nucleotides, the CDR3 is TGTGCCAGCAGCCTACGACTAGCTTCCGAGACCCAGTACTTC.

This clonotype appeared many times. The chain employs TRBV28 and TRBJ2-5, with 7 positions matching TRBD1. CDR3 length equals 14 residues. Germline lookup yields CDR1 MDHEN and CDR2 SYDVKM. V shed 4 bases, J shed 4 bases, and the junction held 6 bases outside the gene matches. The CDR3, as DNA: TGTGCCAGCAGTTACAGGGGCGAAGCAGAGACCCAGTACTTC. This sequence encodes CASSYRGEAETQYF. Drawing the rest from reference TRBV28 and TRBJ2-5, the complete variable domain is DVKVTQSSRYLVKRTGEKVFLECVQDMDHENMFWYRQDPGLGLRLIYFSYDVKMKEKGDIPEGYSVSREKKERFSLILESASTNQTSMYLCASSYRGEAETQYFGPGTRLLVL.

This clonotype was recorded many times. V and J are TRBV5-5 and TRBJ2-3; a possible D gene is TRBD1 (6 bases). V was cut by 0 bases and J by 1 base, with 9 bases left in between. Per the germline V gene, CDR1 is SGHKS and CDR2 is YYEKEE (reference sequence). CDR3 size: 15 residues. CDR3 amino acids: CASSLAGQRTDTQYF. DNA of the CDR3: TGTGCCAGCAGCTTGGCAGGACAGCGCACAGATACGCAGTATTTT.

This clonotype was seen repeatedly, ten times or more. The genes are TRBV15 and TRBJ2-5; D uncertain. The CDR3 totals 15 residues. Germline values: CDR1 LNHNV, CDR2 YYDKDF (reference sequence). Trimming took off 5 bases at V and 1 base at J, with 14 bases between the two ends. The CDR3 DNA is TGTGCCACCAGCCCTTCCCGGGCTCCCCAAGAGACCCAGTACTTC. This sequence encodes CATSPSRAPQETQYF.

This clonotype appeared a few times. The rearrangement joins TRBV7-9 to TRBJ1-2; D is possibly TRBD1 (5 bases). Between the trimmed V and J ends, which lost 5 bases and 4 bases, there was a span of 17 bases. Germline CDR1 is SEHNR and CDR2 is FQNEAQ (reference sequence). The CDR3 length is 15 residues. CDR3 nucleotide sequence: TGTGCCAGCAGCCTCGACGGGGGGATTCTCTATGGCTACACCTTC. Protein sequence: CASSLDGGILYGYTF.

This clonotype was observed many times. V gene TRBV7-6 combines with J gene TRBJ1-3, with D unresolved. The germline gives CDR1 SGHVS, CDR2 FNYEAQ. This CDR3 contains 13 residues. The V gene lost 0 bases and the J gene lost 3 bases, with 3 bases spanning the gap. The CDR3 nucleotides read TGTGCCAGCAGCTTAGCGCTTGGAAACACCATATATTTT. Its protein is CASSLALGNTIYF.

Only one count was recorded for this clonotype. The chain recombines TRBV7-1 with TRBJ2-1; no reliable D call. TRBV7-1 falls under the ORF class, with uncertain function. This CDR3 comprises 18 residues. V was trimmed by 3 bases and J by 1 base, leaving 19 bases between them. The CDR3 sequence: CASSSAWGPRFSYNEQFF. As DNA, the CDR3 is TGTGCCAGCAGCTCCGCCTGGGGTCCTCGTTTTTCCTACAATGAGCAGTTCTTC.

The CDR3 DNA is TGTGCCAGCAGCTTGAGGGGCCTTCAGCCCCAGCATTTT. This codes for CASSLRGLQPQHF. The chain couples TRBV5-6 to TRBJ1-5; tentatively, D is TRBD1 (5 bases). Germline V gene sequence: CDR1 SGHDT, CDR2 YYEEEE. The ends were cut back, 1 base at V and 6 bases at J, with 8 bases in the middle. The CDR3 length is 13 residues.

This chain uses TRBV5-4 with TRBJ2-7; 9 bases align to TRBD2. Germline trimming cut 4 bases from V and 3 bases from J; bases unmatched to any gene: 8. The CDR3 consists of 15 residues. CDR1 SGHNT and CDR2 YYREEE come from the germline V gene (reference sequence). The CDR3: CASSIAGGRFYEQYF. The CDR3 DNA follows: TGTGCCAGCAGCATCGCGGGGGGGAGATTCTACGAGCAGTACTTC.